This passage covers 6 T cell receptor beta chains from one sample sequenced in a study of preoperative IRX-2 immunotherapy in early breast cancer. Specified treatment: preoperative locoregional IRX-2 cytokine immunotherapy. Profiling relied on immunoSEQ multiplex PCR, and the TCRdb table lists in-frame clones only, not all of them. This table holds about 62,000 clones, around 94% found once. The biological material was taken from a patient treated with IRX-2 immunotherapy. The receptor set was obtained from a human donor with breast cancer.

The chain couples TRBV11-2 to TRBJ2-3, with a tentative D call TRBD1 (6 bases). This CDR3 spans 16 amino acids. V was clipped by 5 bases and J by 2 bases, with 17 bases between them. Germline V lookup: CDR1 SGHAT, CDR2 FQNNGV. The CDR3 loop reads CASSQGNSRVTDTQYF. The DNA of the CDR3 is TGTGCCAGCAGCCAGGGGAACAGCCGGGTCACAGATACGCAGTATTTT.

This chain connects TRBV6-1 to TRBJ2-7; 10 nucleotides agree with TRBD1. CDR1 is MNHNS and CDR2 is SASEGT in the germline V gene. The CDR3 covers 15 residues. V gave up 7 bases and J gave up 6 bases; unmatched junction bases: 12. CDR3 in DNA: TGTGCCAGCATTCTGACAGGGGGCATCGCTGGCGAGCAGTACTTC. This encodes CASILTGGIAGEQYF.

This chain joins TRBV6-1 and TRBJ2-3; D gene unclear. From germline, CDR1 is MNHNS and CDR2 SASEGT. V was clipped by 4 bases and J by 0 bases, with 2 bases between them. CDR3 length equals 12 residues. The CDR3, as DNA: TGTGCCAGCAGTGGCAGCACAGATACGCAGTATTTT. Amino acid sequence: CASSGSTDTQYF.

J is TRBJ2-1 and V is TRBV5-1, with 10 bases aligning to TRBD2. Losses at the gene ends were 5 bases for V and 5 bases for J; bases not matched to a gene: 1. The V gene's germline CDR1 is SGHRS and CDR2 YFSETQ. CDR3 size: 13 residues. CDR3 nucleotide sequence: TGCGCCAGCAGGACTAGCGGGCACAATGAGCAGTTCTTC. Protein product: CASRTSGHNEQFF.

The chain links TRBV27 to TRBJ1-5; D gene ambiguous. With 8 bases removed from V and 7 bases from J, the gap between germline ends came to 15 bases. CDR3 length: 13 residues. Germline assignment: CDR1 MNHEY and CDR2 SMNVEV (reference sequence). Written as DNA, the CDR3 is TGTGCCAGCCGGGCCCCGAGAGTGCAGCCCCAGCATTTT. Encoded protein: CASRAPRVQPQHF.

The J gene is TRBJ2-7, the V gene TRBV28; a possible D gene is TRBD2 (6 bases). The CDR3 extends over 13 amino acids. V lost 6 bases, J lost 6 bases, and 15 bases lay in between. CDR1 MDHEN and CDR2 SYDVKM come from the germline V gene. This chain's CDR3 is CASRRRRAFEQYF. DNA of the CDR3: TGTGCCAGCAGAAGGCGGAGGGCCTTCGAGCAGTACTTC.